These 31 T cell receptor beta chains originate from one sample sequenced in a study of cytomegalovirus exposure and HLA in healthy donors. Researchers ran the PCR with 60 Vbeta and 13 Jbeta primers. Assay: immunoSEQ multiplex PCR; the TCRdb copy retains only in-frame clones and omits some. The sample comprises over 200,000 clones, 70% to 80% of which are singletons, and 2.5% to 3% rests with the top ten. The sample was PBMCs. These TCRs come from a woman between 55 and 75 years old in good health and CMV-seropositive.

The chain uses TRBV18 and TRBJ2-1; TRBD2 aligns across 11 bases. The length of the CDR3 is 19 residues. CDR1 is KGHSH, CDR2 LQKENI, per germline. V shed 3 bases and J 5 bases; nucleotides not matched to a gene: 15. In nucleotides, the CDR3 is TGTGCCAGCTCACCCCAAATAAGCTCTAGCGGGAGGTTCCACAATGAGCAGTTCTTC. It translates to CASSPQISSSGRFHNEQFF.

The chain carries TRBV30 and TRBJ2-1; 9 bases are shared with TRBD1. The CDR3 has 14 residues. The junction had 4 bases not matched to a gene; V was cut back by 0 bases and J by 7 bases. Germline lookup yields CDR1 GTSNPN and CDR2 SVGIG (reference sequence). CDR3 loop: CAWSVLTGGNEQFF. The CDR3 DNA sequence: TGTGCCTGGAGTGTATTGACAGGGGGGAATGAGCAGTTCTTC. The full variable domain, in which reference TRBV30 and TRBJ2-1 provide the parts outside the CDR3, is SQTIHQWPATLVQPVGSPLSLECTVEGTSNPNLYWYRQAAGRGLQLLFYSVGIGQISSEVPQNLSASRPQDRQFILSSKKLLLSDSGFYLCAWSVLTGGNEQFFGPGTRLTVL.

Details on this clone: Other nucleotide sequences from this sample produce the same CDR3. The genes are TRBV11-2 and TRBJ2-1; D may be TRBD2 (5 bases). The germline V gene has CDR1 SGHAT and CDR2 FQNNGV. Trimming took 3 bases from V and 0 from J, leaving 9 bases between them. The CDR3 spans 15 residues. CDR3 amino acids: CASSLERSSYNEQFF. The CDR3 DNA reads TGTGCCAGCAGCTTGGAGCGGAGCTCCTACAATGAGCAGTTCTTC.

Concerning this clone: One junction end disagrees with the germline gene, perhaps due to a read error. The chain links TRBV7-2 to TRBJ1-6; D unclear. CDR3 length equals 17 residues. CDR1 SGHTA and CDR2 FQGNSA come from the germline V gene. In DNA form, the CDR3 reads TGTGCCAGCAGCTTAGTAGGGAGTATTTCCTATAATCCACCCCTCCACTTT. This gives the protein CASSLVGSISYNPPLHF.

V gene TRBV18 combines with J gene TRBJ1-2; no reliable D call. V lost 2 bases and J lost 0, with 4 bases in between. The CDR3 runs to 13 residues. Germline-derived CDR1 and CDR2 are KGHSH and LQKENI. Here the CDR3 reads CASSPGANYGYTF. The CDR3 DNA is TGTGCCAGCTCACCAGGAGCTAACTATGGCTACACCTTC.

The V gene is TRBV5-1, the J gene TRBJ1-2, with 8 bases lining up with TRBD1. Germline loops: CDR1 SGHRS, CDR2 YFSETQ. The CDR3 loop spans 14 amino acids. Trimming cost V 1 base and J 5 bases; bases outside gene matches: 4. The CDR3 protein is CASSLQGAVYGYTF. The CDR3 DNA is TGCGCCAGCAGCTTGCAGGGGGCGGTTTATGGCTACACCTTC.

This clone turned up a few times. J is TRBJ1-6 and V is TRBV9; the match to TRBD1 covers 8 bases. J lost 6 bases, V lost 4 bases, and 3 bases had no gene match. Germline CDR1 reads SGDLS; CDR2 reads YYNGEE. The length of the CDR3 is 14 residues. In DNA form, the CDR3 reads TGTGCCAGCAGCCTCGGACAGGGTAATTCACCCCTCCACTTT. This gives the protein CASSLGQGNSPLHF.

The chain combines TRBV5-1 with TRBJ2-3, with 7 bases that match TRBD1. Germline V CDR1 and CDR2: SGHRS, YFSETQ. V was clipped by 4 bases and J by 2 bases; unmatched bases: 4. This CDR3 has 14 amino acids. CDR3 sequence: CASSPGQNTDTQYF. The CDR3 DNA reads as TGCGCCAGCAGCCCGGGACAGAACACAGATACGCAGTATTTT.

The chain carries TRBV2 and TRBJ1-2; 7 positions agree with TRBD1. The CDR3 is made up of 14 amino acids. Germline V gene data show CDR1 as SNHLY and CDR2 as FYNNEI. The junction had 6 bases not matched to a gene; V was cut back by 3 bases and J by 5 bases. The chain's CDR3 is CASSDQNRGYGYTF. The DNA for the CDR3 is TGTGCCAGCAGTGACCAAAACAGGGGATATGGCTACACCTTC. Full variable domain (remainder filled in from reference TRBV2 and TRBJ1-2): EPEVTQTPSHQVTQMGQEVILRCVPISNHLYFYWYRQILGQKVEFLVSFYNNEISEKSEIFDDQFSVERPDGSNFTLKIRSTKLEDSAMYFCASSDQNRGYGYTFGSGTRLTVV.

V usage is TRBV6-1 and J usage is TRBJ2-2; no firm D call. V was shortened by 5 bases and J by 6 bases, with 4 bases between the two germline ends. This CDR3 spans 11 amino acids. In germline, CDR1 is MNHNS, CDR2 SASEGT. In nucleotides, the CDR3 is TGTGCCAGCAGTAGAGCCGGGGAGCTGTTTTTT. It codes for CASSRAGELFF.

The rearrangement links TRBV19 to TRBJ2-6, with 11 bases matching TRBD2. The germline gives CDR1 LNHDA, CDR2 SQIVND (reference sequence). V lost 3 bases and J lost 2; bases outside the gene matches: 6. The CDR3 has 18 amino acids. CDR3 in DNA: TGTGCCAGTAGTATGAGGGGACTAGCGGTCCCTGGGGCCAACGTCCTGACTTTC. Its protein product is CASSMRGLAVPGANVLTF. Together with reference TRBV19 and TRBJ2-6, the CDR3 gives the full variable domain: DGGITQSPKYLFRKEGQNVTLSCEQNLNHDAMYWYRQDPGQGLRLIYYSQIVNDFQKGDIAEGYSVSREKKESFPLTVTSAQKNPTAFYLCASSMRGLAVPGANVLTFGAGSRLTVL.

The genes are TRBV18 and TRBJ2-5, with a tentative D call TRBD2 (7 bases). The better agreement between TRBJ2-7 and the DNA end casts doubt on the J call. The length of the CDR3 is 17 residues. Germline V CDR1 and CDR2: KGHSH, LQKENI. CDR3 residues: CASSPPGGGGSSYEQYF. DNA for the CDR3: TGTGCCAGCTCACCACCGGGAGGGGGAGGGAGCTCCTACGAGCAGTACTTC.

The chain employs TRBV11-1 and TRBJ2-5; TRBD1 matches 11 bases. The V gene's germline CDR1 is SGHAT and CDR2 FQDESV (reference sequence). The CDR3 sequence is 16 residues long. V dropped 3 bases and J dropped 5; count of bases not matched to a gene: 8. CDR3 sequence: CASSLGTGGFPETQYF. As DNA, the CDR3 is TGTGCCAGCAGCTTGGGGACAGGGGGTTTCCCCGAGACCCAGTACTTC.

The V and J genes are TRBV28 and TRBJ2-3; 10 nucleotides align to TRBD2. CDR3 length: 18 residues. Trimming removed 1 base from V and 0 bases from J; junction bases left unmatched: 7. Germline V gene sequence: CDR1 MDHEN, CDR2 SYDVKM. CDR3 bases: TGTGCCAGCAGTTTATACCCTAGCGGGGGTCCTAGCACAGATACGCAGTATTTT. Its protein is CASSLYPSGGPSTDTQYF. Supplemented by reference TRBV28 and TRBJ2-3, the full variable domain reads DVKVTQSSRYLVKRTGEKVFLECVQDMDHENMFWYRQDPGLGLRLIYFSYDVKMKEKGDIPEGYSVSREKKERFSLILESASTNQTSMYLCASSLYPSGGPSTDTQYFGPGTRLTVL.

The rearrangement links TRBV10-3 to TRBJ1-2; 8 nucleotides align to TRBD1. CDR1 is ENHRY, CDR2 SYGVKD, per germline. The CDR3 contains 16 residues. The J segment lost 1 base and the V segment lost 4 bases, leaving 8 bases of the junction unmatched. DNA for the CDR3: TGTGCCATCAGTGGCGGGACAGGAGCACTTAACTATGGCTACACCTTC. Residues: CAISGGTGALNYGYTF.

This clone came up a few times. This chain connects TRBV6-6 to TRBJ2-3; 10 bases map to TRBD2. The CDR3 spans 16 residues. After removal of 4 bases from V and 1 base from J, the junction contained 5 bases not matched to a gene. Germline-derived CDR1 and CDR2 are MNHNY and SVGAGI (reference sequence). The CDR3 is CASSSLLAGGTDTQYF. CDR3 DNA sequence: TGTGCCAGCAGTTCGCTTCTAGCGGGGGGCACAGATACGCAGTATTTT.

This chain links TRBV19 with TRBJ1-3; possible D gene TRBD1, 6 bases. Germline assignment: CDR1 LNHDA and CDR2 SQIVND (reference sequence). The CDR3 loop spans 16 amino acids. Trimming took 3 bases from V and 2 from J, leaving 14 bases between them. The CDR3 loop reads CASSILGQSPGNTIYF. DNA for the CDR3: TGTGCCAGTAGTATTTTGGGACAATCCCCTGGAAACACCATATATTTT. Full variable domain (outside the CDR3, taken from reference TRBV19 and TRBJ1-3): DGGITQSPKYLFRKEGQNVTLSCEQNLNHDAMYWYRQDPGQGLRLIYYSQIVNDFQKGDIAEGYSVSREKKESFPLTVTSAQKNPTAFYLCASSILGQSPGNTIYFGEGSWLTVV.

This rearrangement joins TRBV5-1 to TRBJ2-5, with TRBD2 matching over 8 bases. The CDR3 length is 15 residues. V gave up 0 bases and J gave up 1 base; unmatched junction bases: 2. The V gene's germline CDR1 is SGHRS and CDR2 YFSETQ. CDR3 coding DNA: TGCGCCAGCAGCTTGGGAGCGGGGGCCCAAGAGACCCAGTACTTC. This sequence encodes CASSLGAGAQETQYF. Supplemented by reference TRBV5-1 and TRBJ2-5, the full variable domain reads KAGVTQTPRYLIKTRGQQVTLSCSPISGHRSVSWYQQTPGQGLQFLFEYFSETQRNKGNFPGRFSGRQFSNSRSEMNVSTLELGDSALYLCASSLGAGAQETQYFGPGTRLLVL.

V and J are TRBV7-2 and TRBJ2-3; 10 bases agree with TRBD2. J gave up 4 bases and V 2 bases, and 3 bases lay outside the gene matches. The CDR3 totals 15 residues. The germline V gene has CDR1 SGHTA and CDR2 FQGNSA. CDR3 residues: CASSLNSGRSDTQYF. The CDR3 DNA reads TGTGCCAGCAGCTTAAATAGCGGGAGGTCAGATACGCAGTATTTT.

The chain couples TRBV5-5 to TRBJ2-7; a possible D gene is TRBD2 (6 bases). CDR3 length: 13 residues. Trimming stripped 4 bases from V and 4 bases from J, with 12 bases between. The germline CDR1 and CDR2 sequences are SGHKS and YYEKEE (reference sequence). The CDR3 DNA reads TGTGCCAGCAGCCGACTAGAATGGTACGAGCAGTACTTC. It codes for CASSRLEWYEQYF.

The gene calls are TRBV6-6 and TRBJ2-7, with D perhaps TRBD2 (6 bases). The germline V gene encodes CDR1 MNHNY and CDR2 SVGAGI (reference sequence). V gave up 6 bases and J gave up 0 bases, with 15 bases separating them. CDR3 length: 15 residues. CDR3 in amino acids: CASRDRDSSSYEQYF. The CDR3 DNA is TGTGCCAGCAGGGACCGGGACTCTAGCTCCTACGAGCAGTACTTC.

The chain couples TRBV18 to TRBJ2-7; D uncertain. Deletions cut 5 bases from V and 0 bases from J, with 8 bases between. This CDR3 comprises 13 residues. CDR1 is KGHSH and CDR2 is LQKENI in the germline V gene. As DNA, the CDR3 is TGTGCCAGCTCAGGCGGTTACTCCTACGAGCAGTACTTC. Its protein product is CASSGGYSYEQYF.

Only one count was recorded for this clone. The rearrangement uses TRBV28 and TRBJ1-1; no definite D call. Germline values: CDR1 MDHEN, CDR2 SYDVKM. Trimming pared 8 bases from V and 0 bases from J, leaving 10 bases between. The CDR3 sequence is 13 residues long. This chain's CDR3 is CASPDYVNTEAFF. The CDR3 DNA reads as TGTGCCAGCCCGGACTATGTGAACACTGAAGCTTTCTTT.

The chain joins TRBV6-5 to TRBJ2-1; D ambiguous. Germline values: CDR1 MNHEY, CDR2 SVGAGI. This CDR3 contains 14 residues. V shed 6 bases and J shed 2 bases, with 11 bases lying between them. CDR3 sequence: CASSRDAAYNEQFF. In nucleotides, the CDR3 is TGTGCCAGCAGCCGAGACGCGGCCTACAATGAGCAGTTCTTC.

This clone was picked up a small number of times. The genes are TRBV5-4 and TRBJ2-7, with 11 bases matching TRBD2. Trimming took 4 bases from V and 2 from J; bases not matched to a gene: 8. CDR3 size: 16 residues. Germline V lookup: CDR1 SGHNT, CDR2 YYREEE (reference sequence). CDR3 DNA sequence: TGTGCCAGCAGCCGAATAGCGGGAGGGCCCCCCTACGAGCAGTACTTC. Protein: CASSRIAGGPPYEQYF.

The chain joins TRBV19 to TRBJ2-5; 7 nucleotides agree with TRBD1. The CDR3 spans 15 residues. Germline V gene lookup returns CDR1 LNHDA and CDR2 SQIVND (reference sequence). Losses at the gene ends were 7 bases for V and 2 bases for J; bases not matched to a gene: 10. The CDR3 coding sequence is TGTGCCAGTACTCTGACGGGACAGATTCAAGAGACCCAGTACTTC. This translates into CASTLTGQIQETQYF.

Comment on this clone: One junction end disagrees with the germline gene, perhaps due to a read error. The chain's CDR3 is CTSSLRPEETQYF. Written as DNA, the CDR3 is TGTACCAGCAGCTTAAGGCCCGAAGAGACCCAGTACTTC. The V gene is TRBV7-3, the J gene TRBJ2-5, with D unclear. The CDR3 spans 13 residues. The germline CDR1 and CDR2 sequences are SGHTA and FQGTGA.

The rearrangement links TRBV30 to TRBJ1-5; 9 nucleotides line up with TRBD1. The length of the CDR3 is 15 residues. Losses at the gene ends were 0 bases for V and 4 bases for J; bases not matched to a gene: 4. Germline CDR1 reads GTSNPN; CDR2 reads SVGIG (reference sequence). The CDR3 protein is CAWSVLQGANQPQHF. CDR3 nucleotides: TGTGCCTGGAGTGTATTACAGGGGGCAAATCAGCCCCAGCATTTT.

The rearrangement links TRBV10-3 to TRBJ1-2; D unresolved. The germline gives CDR1 ENHRY, CDR2 SYGVKD. The CDR3 totals 14 residues. V gave up 7 bases and J gave up 4 bases, with 16 bases separating them. The CDR3 bases are TGTGCCATCAAAGGGCGGGCACAAGCCTATGGCTACACCTTC. Encoded protein: CAIKGRAQAYGYTF.

The chain recombines TRBV10-3 with TRBJ2-5; tentatively, D is TRBD1 (6 bases). Germline V gene sequence: CDR1 ENHRY, CDR2 SYGVKD. The CDR3 spans 15 residues. The ends were cut back, 4 bases at V and 0 bases at J, with 12 bases in the middle. The DNA of the CDR3 is TGTGCCATCAGTGCACCAGGGGTTAACCAAGAGACCCAGTACTTC. It encodes CAISAPGVNQETQYF.

In this sample, this clone turned up a few times. The CDR3 coding sequence is TGTGCCAGCAGGAGGACAGGGGCCAACGGCTACACCTTC. Protein sequence: CASRRTGANGYTF. The chain carries TRBV6-1 and TRBJ1-2, with 9 positions matching TRBD1. Germline trimming cut 6 bases from V and 8 bases from J; bases unmatched to any gene: 7. Germline V gene lookup returns CDR1 MNHNS and CDR2 SASEGT. The CDR3 is made up of 13 amino acids.